This TCR beta chain was identified in a study of cytomegalovirus exposure and HLA in healthy donors. PCR was performed using 60 Vbeta and 13 Jbeta primers. Sequenced by immunoSEQ multiplex PCR; TCRdb stores in-frame clones only, minus some. The top ten hold over 5.5% of the sample, which has approximately 37,000 clones, 74% seen once. Study-wide results and caveats: Looking again later, the authors saw that most CMV-associated TCR beta chains seemed HLA-restricted.

This clone appeared a single time. What it binds is unknown. After removal of 1 base from V and 6 bases from J, the junction contained 4 bases not matched to a gene. This CDR3 is built from 14 residues. Germline V lookup: CDR1 SGHVS, CDR2 FQNEAQ. The receptor comes from a man aged 25 to 45 in good health and CMV-seronegative. Sequenced material: PBMCs. The chain joins TRBV7-8 to TRBJ2-3; 7 bases fit TRBD2. CDR3 amino acids: CASSLGAGEDTQYF. Written as DNA, the CDR3 is TGTGCCAGCAGCTTAGGGGCGGGGGAGGATACGCAGTATTTT.